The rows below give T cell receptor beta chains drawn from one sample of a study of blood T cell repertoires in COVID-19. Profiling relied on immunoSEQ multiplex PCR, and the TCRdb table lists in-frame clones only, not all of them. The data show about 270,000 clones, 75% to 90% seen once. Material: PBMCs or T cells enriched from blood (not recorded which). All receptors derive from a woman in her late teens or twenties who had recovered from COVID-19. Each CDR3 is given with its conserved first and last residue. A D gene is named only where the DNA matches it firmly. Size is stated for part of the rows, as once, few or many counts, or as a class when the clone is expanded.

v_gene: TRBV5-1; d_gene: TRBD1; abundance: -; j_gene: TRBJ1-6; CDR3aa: CASSFQGAGNNSPLHF; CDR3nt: TGCGCCAGCAGCTTCCAGGGGGCCGGAAATAATTCACCCCTCCACTTT
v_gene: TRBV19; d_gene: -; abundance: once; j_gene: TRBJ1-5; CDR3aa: CASMNNVGVGQPQHF; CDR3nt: TGTGCCAGTATGAATAACGTGGGAGTTGGTCAGCCCCAGCATTTT
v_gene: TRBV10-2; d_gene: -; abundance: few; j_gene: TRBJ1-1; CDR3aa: CASSRGMNTEAFF; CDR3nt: TGCGCCAGCAGTAGAGGGATGAACACTGAAGCTTTCTTT
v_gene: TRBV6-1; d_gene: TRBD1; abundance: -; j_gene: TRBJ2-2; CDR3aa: CASSEVGTVALEGELFF; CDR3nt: TGTGCCAGCAGTGAGGTCGGGACAGTCGCCCTTGAGGGGGAGCTGTTTTTT
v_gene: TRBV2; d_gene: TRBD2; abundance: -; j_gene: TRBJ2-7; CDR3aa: CASRSLFGLAEMYEQYF; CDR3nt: TGTGCCAGCCGGTCCCTCTTCGGGCTAGCGGAAATGTACGAGCAGTACTTC
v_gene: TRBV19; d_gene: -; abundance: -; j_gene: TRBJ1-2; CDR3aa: CASSIGGFSYGYTF; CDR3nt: TGTGCCAGTAGTATTGGGGGGTTTAGCTATGGCTACACCTTC
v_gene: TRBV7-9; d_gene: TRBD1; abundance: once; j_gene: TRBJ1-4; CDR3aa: CASSRPGTGYEKLFF; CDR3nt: TGTGCCAGCAGCCGTCCCGGGACAGGGTATGAAAAACTGTTTTTT
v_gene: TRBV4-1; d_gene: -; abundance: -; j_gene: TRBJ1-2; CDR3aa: CASSQPNIGGYGYTF; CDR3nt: TGCGCCAGCAGCCAACCCAATATCGGGGGCTATGGCTACACCTTC
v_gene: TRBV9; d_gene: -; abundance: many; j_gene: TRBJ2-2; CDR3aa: CASSATTGANTGELFF; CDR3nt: TGTGCCAGCAGCGCTACGACAGGAGCGAACACCGGGGAGCTGTTTTTT
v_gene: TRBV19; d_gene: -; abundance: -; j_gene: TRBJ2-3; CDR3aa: CASSIGPGATDTQYF; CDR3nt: TGTGCCAGTAGTATTGGCCCCGGAGCGACAGATACGCAGTATTTT
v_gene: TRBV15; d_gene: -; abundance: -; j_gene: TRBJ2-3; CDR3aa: CATSRDPRGDTQYF; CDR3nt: TGTGCCACCAGCAGAGACCCTAGAGGAGATACGCAGTATTTT
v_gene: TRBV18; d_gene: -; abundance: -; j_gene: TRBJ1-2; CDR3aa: CASSPPTRANYGYTF; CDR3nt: TGTGCCAGCTCACCACCCACGCGAGCTAACTATGGCTACACCTTC
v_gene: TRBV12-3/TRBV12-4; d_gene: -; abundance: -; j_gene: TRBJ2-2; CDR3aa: CASSSGWTGELFF; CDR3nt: TGTGCCAGCAGCTCGGGGTGGACCGGGGAGCTGTTTTTT